This T cell receptor (beta chain) derives from a study of shared clonotypes between healthy human individuals. In the case of this clone: Antigen unknown.

Per the original data handling: Junction-only sequences produced by ImmunoSEQ had no quality scores, so filtering differed. Using immunoSEQ multiplex PCR, the repertoire was profiled, and TCRdb retains in-frame clones only, with some absent. The V and J calls and clone size come from that table; D and trimming were worked out from the DNA. In the table there are 1,400,000 or so clones, 97% to 99% of which are singletons. Overall study findings and caveats: Richness estimates generally favored naive over memory subsets.

Germline values: CDR1 SGHRS, CDR2 YFSETQ. The germline V and J ends were trimmed by 2 bases and 2 bases, with 7 bases remaining between them. The length of the CDR3 is 13 residues. Division of CD4+ cells produced a CD45RA+ naive subset and a CD45RA-negative memory subset. The origin of this receptor is a man between 25 and 39 years old in good health. Specimen: naive CD4+ T cells sorted from blood. As to subset: CD45RA+ positively selected. V gene TRBV5-1 combines with J gene TRBJ1-1; D is ambiguous. The CDR3 DNA sequence: TGCGCCAGCAGCTTCACAACAAACACTGAAGCTTTCTTT. Its protein is CASSFTTNTEAFF.